Listed here are 17 T cell receptor beta chains from one sample, sequenced in a study of T cell repertoires in cytomegalovirus infection. These TCRs are of unknown antigen specificity. TCRdb independently ran MiXCR on the reads; one entry per CDR3 protein. The profile covers about 830,000 distinct CDR3 sequences, with roughly 33% appearing a single time and around 12% taken by the ten largest. The material was cultured CD8+ T cells from PBMCs, obtained from culture after CMV antigen stimulation. These receptors all stem from a human donor in good health (CMV status not recorded). Some clones in this sample may be carry-over from other donors' samples.

This clonotype was observed a handful of times. The chain is built from TRBV28 and TRBJ2-2; possible D gene TRBD2, 7 bases. V was pared by 6 bases and J by 5 bases, with 10 bases between. The V gene's germline CDR1 is MDHEN and CDR2 SYDVKM. The CDR3 sequence is 13 residues long. CDR3 coding DNA: TGTGCCAGCAGACAGGGAGGGACCGGGGAGCTGTTTTTT. Protein product: CASRQGGTGELFF.

In this sample, this clonotype turned up once. The chain links TRBV6-6 to TRBJ1-2, with TRBD1 identical over 8 bases. The V gene end was trimmed by 6 bases and the J gene end by 4 bases; junction bases not matched to a gene: 7. CDR1 is MNHNY, CDR2 SVGAGI, per germline (reference sequence). The CDR3 extends over 14 amino acids. The CDR3 spells CASSPGQGPYGYTF. CDR3 nucleotides: TGTGCCAGCAGCCCAGGACAGGGCCCCTATGGCTACACCTTC.

J is TRBJ2-3 and V is TRBV6-2 or TRBV6-3, with TRBD2 matching over 9 bases. The germline V gene encodes CDR1 MNHEY and CDR2 SVGEGT. V lost 6 bases and J lost 4; bases outside the gene matches: 14. The CDR3 is 17 amino acids. The CDR3 region has the DNA TGTGCCAGCAGACCCTCCCCTCGGGAGCGGGGGGCAGATACGCAGTATTTT. Its protein product is CASRPSPRERGADTQYF.

This clonotype was counted a few times. The V gene is TRBV12-3 or TRBV12-4, the J gene TRBJ1-2; TRBD1 is a possible D gene (6 bases). V lost 3 bases and J 3 bases, leaving 17 bases between the germline ends. The CDR3 consists of 16 residues. In nucleotides, the CDR3 is TGTGCCAGCAGTTTGGGGGCTTGGGACGGGGACTATGGCTACACCTTC. It encodes CASSLGAWDGDYGYTF.

Notes on this clonotype: One end of the junction fails to match germline, which may point to a read error. V usage is TRBV19 and J usage is TRBJ1-2; D is unresolved. The CDR3 is 11 amino acids. CDR1 and CDR2 (germline): LNHDA, SQIVND (reference sequence). CDR3 DNA sequence: TGTGCCAGTAGTATGGACCGTATGGCGGATTTC. Its protein is CASSMDRMADF.

The gene calls are TRBV7-9 and TRBJ1-6; 11 positions agree with TRBD1. The ends lost 4 bases at V and 6 bases at J; junction bases unmatched: 11. Germline V lookup: CDR1 SEHNR, CDR2 FQNEAQ (reference sequence). The CDR3 contains 18 residues. CDR3: CASSSPSGTGGTNSPLHF. In nucleotides, the CDR3 is TGTGCCAGCAGCTCCCCCTCGGGGACAGGGGGAACTAATTCACCCCTCCACTTT.

This clonotype was recorded many times. The rearrangement links TRBV7-2 to TRBJ2-7, with a weak D call TRBD2 (5 bases). CDR1 and CDR2 from the germline V gene are SGHTA and FQGNSA. V was pared by 1 base and J by 2 bases, with 9 bases between. The CDR3 loop spans 14 amino acids. CDR3 loop: CASSLGSGTYEQYV. CDR3 nucleotides: TGTGCCAGCAGCTTAGGTTCGGGAACCTACGAGCAGTACGTC.

The rearrangement uses TRBV4-1 and TRBJ2-7, with 7 bases lining up with TRBD1. The germline V gene encodes CDR1 MGHRA and CDR2 YSYEKL. V lost 1 base to trimming and J lost 3 bases; unmatched junction nucleotides: 9. The CDR3 has 16 amino acids. The CDR3 region has the DNA TGCGCCAGCAGCCAAGCTTCCTCGGGACAGATCTACGAGCAGTACTTC. Translating it yields CASSQASSGQIYEQYF.

This clonotype was seen at least ten times. The chain joins TRBV12-5 to TRBJ2-3, with a tentative D call TRBD2 (6 bases). Per the germline V gene, CDR1 is LGHNT and CDR2 is FRNRAP. The V and J ends lost 5 bases and 5 bases respectively, with 23 bases between them. The CDR3 is 17 amino acids. CDR3 in DNA: TGTGCTAGTGGTGCCGGGACTCACCTCCTACCCAAAGATACGCAGTATTTT. Its protein product is CASGAGTHLLPKDTQYF.

There are many counts of this clonotype. V gene TRBV7-8 combines with J gene TRBJ1-1; D unresolved. The ends were cut back, 3 bases at V and 5 bases at J, with 13 bases in the middle. The CDR3 extends over 14 amino acids. The germline V gene encodes CDR1 SGHVS and CDR2 FQNEAQ. CDR3 sequence: CASSFSVSKTEAFF. The DNA for the CDR3 is TGTGCCAGCAGCTTTTCAGTGTCTAAGACTGAAGCTTTCTTT.

This clonotype appeared a few times. This chain links TRBV10-3 with TRBJ2-3; 8 nucleotides match TRBD2. This CDR3 contains 16 residues. Trimming at V came to 0 bases and at J to 4 bases, leaving 6 bases not matched to a gene. Germline lookup yields CDR1 ENHRY and CDR2 SYGVKD. For the CDR3, the DNA is TGTGCCATCAGTGAGTCGGAGCGGGGGACCTCAGATACGCAGTATTTT. Amino acids: CAISESERGTSDTQYF.

In this sample, this clonotype turned up many times. J is TRBJ2-7 and V is TRBV6-2 or TRBV6-3; perhaps TRBD2 as D (6 bases). The CDR3 length is 16 residues. Trimming removed 2 bases at V and 4 bases at J, with 18 bases between. The V gene's germline CDR1 is MNHEY and CDR2 SVGEGT. As DNA, the CDR3 is TGTGCCAGCAGTTACAATCCATGGGGGGACGAGTACGAGCAGTACGTC. Residues: CASSYNPWGDEYEQYV.

This clonotype was counted only a few times. The chain carries TRBV12-3 or TRBV12-4 and TRBJ2-5, with TRBD1 matching over 8 bases. V lost 6 bases and J lost 5; bases outside the gene matches: 17. This CDR3 contains 17 residues. CDR3 coding DNA: TGTGCCAGCAGGACCGGGACAGGTCGCGCCCTAGGGGAGACCCAGTACTTC. This encodes CASRTGTGRALGETQYF.

The chain joins TRBV7-6 to TRBJ1-1; D remains ambiguous. This CDR3 has 15 residues. Germline assignment: CDR1 SGHVS and CDR2 FNYEAQ. Trimming removed 1 base at V and 4 bases at J, with 13 bases between. The CDR3 spells CASSLGVPGVTEAFF. The CDR3 DNA sequence: TGTGCCAGCAGCTTAGGGGTCCCCGGAGTCACTGAAGCTTTCTTT.

This clonotype was seen a few times. The chain employs TRBV7-9 and TRBJ2-1; TRBD1 agrees at 8 bases. Germline V gene data show CDR1 as SEHNR and CDR2 as FQNEAQ (reference sequence). After removal of 1 base from V and 7 bases from J, the junction contained 9 bases not matched to a gene. This CDR3 has 16 residues. This CDR3 is CASSLGRGHSVNEQFF. The CDR3 nucleotides are TGTGCCAGCAGCTTAGGCAGGGGGCATTCGGTGAATGAGCAGTTCTTC.

This clonotype was seen only a few times. The chain carries TRBV4-2 and TRBJ1-5; a possible D gene is TRBD1 (5 bases). The CDR3 consists of 15 residues. Germline V gene sequence: CDR1 LGHNA, CDR2 YNFKEQ. Between the trimmed V and J ends, which lost 1 base and 6 bases, there was a span of 13 bases. CDR3 loop: CASSQVGVCCQPQHF. The DNA of the CDR3 is TGTGCCAGCAGCCAAGTGGGGGTGTGTTGTCAGCCCCAGCATTTT.

There are a few counts of this clonotype. V gene TRBV28 combines with J gene TRBJ2-5, with no clear D. Deletions cut 3 bases from V and 3 bases from J, with 8 bases between. The CDR3 covers 13 residues. Germline CDR1 is MDHEN and CDR2 is SYDVKM. CDR3 residues: CASSFDWKETQYF. CDR3 bases: TGTGCCAGCAGTTTCGACTGGAAAGAGACCCAGTACTTC.